These T cell receptor beta chains were read from a single sample in a study of blood T cell repertoires in COVID-19. The protocol was immunoSEQ multiplex PCR, while the TCRdb copy is restricted to in-frame clones and leaves out a portion. The table includes 200,000 to 250,000 clones, approximately 80% detected once. What was sequenced was peripheral blood. The receptors were sampled from a man in his fifties or sixties with active or convalescent COVID-19. Both conserved end residues are part of each CDR3. Fields, in order: D gene, clone size, V gene, J gene, CDR3 protein, CDR3 DNA. A D gene is named only where the DNA matches it firmly. Clone size is stated in some rows and not others, as once, few, many or a class when expanded.

>NA|few|TRBV7-2|TRBJ2-7
CASSSRLSSTYEQYF
TGTGCCAGCAGCTCCCGCCTCTCGAGCACCTACGAGCAGTACTTC
>TRBD2|NA|TRBV18|TRBJ2-1
CASSPGSGGNYNEQFF
TGTGCCAGCTCACCAGGTAGCGGGGGAAACTACAATGAGCAGTTCTTC
>NA|few|TRBV5-6|TRBJ1-2
CASSLKGANYGYTF
TGTGCCAGCAGCTTGAAAGGAGCTAACTATGGCTACACCTTC
>NA|few|TRBV7-2|TRBJ1-1
CASSWQTQVEAFF
TGTGCCAGCAGCTGGCAGACACAGGTTGAAGCTTTCTTT
>TRBD1|NA|TRBV5-1|TRBJ2-1
CASSLGGGADAYNEQFF
TGCGCCAGCAGCTTGGGAGGGGGCGCGGACGCCTACAATGAGCAGTTCTTC
>TRBD1|NA|TRBV14|TRBJ2-3
CASSPWTGGTDTQYF
TGTGCCAGCAGCCCCTGGACAGGGGGGACAGATACGCAGTATTTT
>TRBD2|NA|TRBV11-2|TRBJ2-1
CASSLTSGGGNEQFF
TGTGCCAGCAGCCTGACTAGCGGGGGTGGGAATGAGCAGTTCTTC
>NA|NA|TRBV21-1|TRBJ2-3
CASSSRLAGVHTDTQYF
TGTGCCAGCAGCTCCCGACTAGCGGGGGTTCACACAGATACGCAGTATTTT
>NA|few|TRBV7-9|TRBJ2-2
CASSSNTGELFF
TGTGCCAGCAGCTCTAACACCGGGGAGCTGTTTTTT
>NA|NA|TRBV24-1|TRBJ2-3
CATSDPPRVDTQYF
TGTGCCACCAGCGACCCACCCCGGGTGGATACGCAGTATTTT
>TRBD1|NA|TRBV19|TRBJ1-1
CASSGTENTEAFF
TGTGCCAGTAGTGGGACAGAGAACACTGAAGCTTTCTTT
>NA|NA|TRBV29-1|TRBJ2-7
CSVRQSREQYF
TGCAGCGTACGACAGTCCAGGGAGCAGTACTTC
>TRBD1|NA|TRBV7-2|TRBJ2-6
CASRTGWGSGANVLTF
TGTGCCAGCCGGACAGGGTGGGGATCTGGGGCCAACGTCCTGACTTTC
>TRBD1|NA|TRBV10-3|TRBJ1-5
CAISAQGAGSNQPQHF
TGTGCCATCAGTGCCCAGGGGGCGGGGAGCAATCAGCCCCAGCATTTT
>NA|NA|TRBV7-9|TRBJ2-1
CASSLVPGLNNEQFF
TGTGCCAGCAGCTTAGTACCAGGGCTCAACAATGAGCAGTTCTTC
>NA|NA|TRBV7-9|TRBJ2-5
CASSPQGWETQYF
TGTGCCAGCAGCCCACAGGGTTGGGAGACCCAGTACTTC
>NA|NA|TRBV28|TRBJ1-2
CASSSNRVYGYTF
TGTGCCAGCAGTTCGAACAGGGTTTATGGCTACACCTTC
>NA|NA|TRBV2|TRBJ2-1
CASSGLREAYNEQFF
TGTGCCAGCAGTGGATTGAGGGAGGCTTACAATGAGCAGTTCTTC
>NA|once|TRBV28|TRBJ1-1
CASSLPPGAGFTEAFF
TGTGCCAGCAGTTTGCCCCCGGGAGCAGGCTTTACTGAAGCTTTCTTT
>TRBD2|NA|TRBV5-1|TRBJ2-5
CASSLFLAGGSRYF
TGCGCCAGCAGCTTGTTTTTAGCGGGAGGGAGTCGGTACTTC
>NA|few|TRBV14|TRBJ2-1
CASPPRNNEQFF
TGTGCCAGCCCCCCGCGCAACAATGAGCAGTTCTTC
>NA|NA|TRBV28|TRBJ2-5
CASREGLEETQYF
TGTGCCAGCAGGGAGGGGTTGGAAGAGACCCAGTACTTC
>NA|NA|TRBV9|TRBJ1-3
CASSVGGDTYSGNTIYF
TGTGCCAGCAGCGTAGGAGGGGACACTTACTCTGGAAACACCATATATTTT
>NA|NA|TRBV5-1|TRBJ1-1
CASSLDRMNTEAFF
TGCGCCAGCAGCTTGGACAGGATGAACACTGAAGCTTTCTTT
>NA|once|TRBV5-1|TRBJ1-1
CASSSNGREGVAFF
TGCGCCAGCAGCTCCAACGGACGGGAGGGAGTAGCTTTCTTT
>TRBD1|NA|TRBV3-1/TRBV3-2|TRBJ2-2
CASSQSDRHTGELFF
TGTGCCAGCAGCCAATCGGACAGGCACACCGGGGAGCTGTTTTTT
>NA|NA|TRBV3-1/TRBV3-2|TRBJ2-7
CASSQDIREQYF
TGTGCCAGCAGCCAAGATATCAGGGAGCAGTACTTC
>TRBD1|once|TRBV28|TRBJ1-1
CASSRTGGRNTEAFF
TGTGCCAGCAGTCGGACAGGGGGTCGAAACACTGAAGCTTTCTTT
>NA|NA|TRBV7-9|TRBJ2-3
CASGFPTVSTDTQYF
TGTGCCAGCGGATTTCCGACAGTTAGCACAGATACGCAGTATTTT
>TRBD2|NA|TRBV7-6|TRBJ2-1
CASSTGLAGGLDNEQFF
TGTGCCAGCAGCACCGGTCTAGCGGGGGGGCTCGACAATGAGCAGTTCTTC
>NA|NA|TRBV6-5|TRBJ1-4
CASSYGINEKLFF
TGTGCCAGCAGTTACGGCATCAATGAAAAACTGTTTTTT
>TRBD2|NA|TRBV19|TRBJ2-5
CASSRPGGETQYF
TGTGCCAGTAGTCGCCCGGGGGGGGAGACCCAGTACTTC
>TRBD1|NA|TRBV7-2|TRBJ1-2
CASSLSYRGDGYTF
TGTGCCAGCAGCTTAAGCTACAGGGGGGACGGCTACACCTTC
>TRBD1|NA|TRBV9|TRBJ1-1
CASSPQSGQGALNEAFF
TGTGCCAGCAGCCCACAGTCGGGACAGGGGGCCCTAAATGAAGCTTTCTTT
>NA|NA|TRBV4-3|TRBJ1-2
CASSQAGIGGADGYTF
TGCGCCAGCAGCCAAGCAGGTATTGGGGGCGCGGATGGCTACACCTTC
>NA|NA|TRBV2|TRBJ1-3
CASNNRASGNTIYF
TGTGCCAGCAATAACAGGGCCTCTGGAAACACCATATATTTT
>TRBD2|few|TRBV18|TRBJ2-1
CASSPWTSGTYNEQFF
TGTGCCAGCTCACCTTGGACTAGCGGGACTTACAATGAGCAGTTCTTC
>TRBD2|NA|TRBV11-3|TRBJ2-2
CASSGTPWGGGELFF
TGTGCCAGCAGCGGGACTCCCTGGGGGGGCGGGGAGCTGTTTTTT
>TRBD2|few|TRBV5-4|TRBJ2-5
CASTRDSGSGGETQYF
TGTGCCAGCACCCGGGATAGCGGGAGTGGCGGAGAGACCCAGTACTTC
>TRBD1|once|TRBV5-4|TRBJ1-2
CASGDRINYGYTF
TGTGCCAGCGGGGACAGAATCAACTATGGCTACACCTTC
>NA|NA|TRBV5-1|TRBJ2-5
CASSYGIGGNQETQYF
TGCGCCAGCAGTTACGGAATAGGGGGTAACCAAGAGACCCAGTACTTC
>NA|NA|TRBV6-1|TRBJ1-5
CASSDLGDQPQHF
TGTGCCAGCAGTGATCTCGGGGATCAGCCCCAGCATTTT
>TRBD1|NA|TRBV7-9|TRBJ1-1
CASRGGAGTEAFF
TGTGCCAGCAGAGGGGGCGCGGGGACTGAAGCTTTCTTT
>NA|NA|TRBV11-2|TRBJ1-5
CASSFVVTYSNQPQHF
TGTGCCAGCAGCTTTGTTGTTACTTATAGCAATCAGCCCCAGCATTTT
>TRBD1|NA|TRBV7-2|TRBJ2-3
CASSPRWDRGPATDTQYF
TGTGCCAGCAGCCCCCGTTGGGACAGGGGGCCGGCGACAGATACGCAGTATTTT
>NA|NA|TRBV18|TRBJ1-4
CASSPTSDNEKLFF
TGTGCCAGCTCACCAACATCAGATAATGAAAAACTGTTTTTT
>NA|NA|TRBV28|TRBJ1-3
CAVRGPLGNTIYF
TGTGCCGTCAGGGGACCGCTCGGAAACACCATATATTTT
>TRBD1|few|TRBV28|TRBJ1-1
CASSLAGQGNTEAFF
TGTGCCAGCAGTTTAGCCGGACAGGGGAACACTGAAGCTTTCTTT
>NA|few|TRBV4-1|TRBJ1-2
CASSQVWQLYGYTF
TGCGCCAGCAGCCAAGTATGGCAGTTGTATGGCTACACCTTC
>NA|NA|TRBV28|TRBJ1-3
CASSFIGTRNTIYF
TGTGCCAGCAGTTTTATTGGCACCCGAAACACCATATATTTT
>NA|NA|TRBV11-3|TRBJ1-1
CASSLPPGTQNTEAFF
TGTGCCAGCAGCTTACCTCCCGGGACACAGAACACTGAAGCTTTCTTT
>TRBD2|NA|TRBV4-1|TRBJ2-5
CASSHKTSGSSGGETQYF
TGCGCCAGCAGCCATAAGACTAGCGGGAGTAGTGGAGGAGAGACCCAGTACTTC
>TRBD1|NA|TRBV5-1|TRBJ1-6
CASSFPGQGSPLHF
TGCGCCAGCAGCTTCCCCGGACAGGGTTCACCCCTCCACTTT